Listed below are T cell receptor beta chains from one sample, sequenced in a study of chemoradiotherapy in HPV16-positive cancers. Some clones are missing from TCRdb's copy, which holds only in-frame ones; the method was immunoSEQ multiplex PCR. The sample shows about 930 clones, around 85% of them seen only once. Material: tumor tissue, obtained from a patient who underwent chemoradiotherapy. The receptor source for this set is a human donor with HPV-associated anogenital cancer. CDR3s include the opening cysteine and the closing phenylalanine or tryptophan. The order of the fields is V gene, clone size, J gene, D gene, CDR3 protein, CDR3 DNA. A D gene is named only where the DNA matches it firmly. Size is stated for part of the rows, as once, few or many counts, or as a class when the clone is expanded.

v_call: TRBV19; clone_size: NA; j_call: TRBJ1-6; d_call: TRBD1; cdr3_aa: CASRKRTGRVDSPLHF; cdr3_nt: TGTGCCAGTAGAAAAAGGACAGGGCGGGTGGATTCACCCCTCCACTTT
v_call: TRBV5-6; clone_size: few; j_call: TRBJ1-2; d_call: TRBD1; cdr3_aa: CASSSGTGGIGYTF; cdr3_nt: TGTGCCAGCAGCTCGGGGACAGGGGGAATTGGCTACACCTTC
v_call: TRBV6-1; clone_size: few; j_call: TRBJ2-1; d_call: TRBD1; cdr3_aa: CASSDARQGWGHNEQFF; cdr3_nt: TGTGCCAGCAGTGACGCTCGACAGGGCTGGGGCCACAATGAGCAGTTCTTC
v_call: TRBV7-3; clone_size: NA; j_call: TRBJ2-1; d_call: TRBD1; cdr3_aa: CASSFGQGTYNEQFF; cdr3_nt: TGTGCCAGCAGCTTTGGACAGGGGACATACAATGAGCAGTTCTTC
v_call: TRBV20-1; clone_size: NA; j_call: TRBJ1-2; d_call: TRBD1; cdr3_aa: CSAGQGDGYTF; cdr3_nt: TGCAGTGCTGGACAGGGTGATGGCTACACCTTC
v_call: TRBV7-2; clone_size: NA; j_call: TRBJ2-2; d_call: NA; cdr3_aa: CASSLEAGVSTGELFF; cdr3_nt: TGTGCCAGCAGCTTAGAAGCAGGGGTTTCCACCGGGGAGCTGTTTTTT
v_call: TRBV7-8; clone_size: NA; j_call: TRBJ2-3; d_call: NA; cdr3_aa: CASSFGRGTRDTQYF; cdr3_nt: TGTGCCAGCAGCTTTGGCAGGGGAACGAGAGATACGCAGTATTTT
v_call: TRBV9; clone_size: NA; j_call: TRBJ1-4; d_call: NA; cdr3_aa: CASSVGQGDNEKLFF; cdr3_nt: TGTGCCAGCAGCGTAGGGCAGGGCGATAATGAAAAACTGTTTTTT
v_call: TRBV14; clone_size: once; j_call: TRBJ1-2; d_call: NA; cdr3_aa: CASSPQDRHGYTF; cdr3_nt: TGTGCCAGCAGCCCCCAAGACCGCCATGGCTACACCTTC
v_call: TRBV5-1; clone_size: NA; j_call: TRBJ2-7; d_call: NA; cdr3_aa: CASTPRPAGSYEQYF; cdr3_nt: TGCGCCAGCACCCCACGGCCGGCGGGGTCGTACGAGCAGTACTTC
v_call: TRBV7-8; clone_size: once; j_call: TRBJ2-2; d_call: NA; cdr3_aa: CASSFLQVAGELFF; cdr3_nt: TGTGCCAGCAGCTTCCTACAAGTCGCCGGGGAGCTGTTTTTT
v_call: TRBV28; clone_size: NA; j_call: TRBJ2-6; d_call: TRBD2; cdr3_aa: CASTSLAGGLGANVLTF; cdr3_nt: TGTGCCAGCACCAGCCTGGCGGGGGGACTGGGGGCCAACGTCCTGACTTTC
v_call: TRBV6-5; clone_size: NA; j_call: TRBJ2-2; d_call: NA; cdr3_aa: CASSYTGNTGELFF; cdr3_nt: TGTGCCAGCAGTTACACGGGGAACACCGGGGAGCTGTTTTTT
v_call: TRBV9; clone_size: NA; j_call: TRBJ1-5; d_call: NA; cdr3_aa: CASSVQASNQPQHF; cdr3_nt: TGTGCCAGCAGCGTACAGGCTTCTAATCAGCCCCAGCATTTT
v_call: TRBV11-2; clone_size: NA; j_call: TRBJ1-6; d_call: NA; cdr3_aa: CASSLVVGSPLHF; cdr3_nt: TGTGCCAGCAGCTTAGTGGTTGGGTCACCCCTCCACTTT
v_call: TRBV4-1; clone_size: few; j_call: TRBJ1-2; d_call: NA; cdr3_aa: CASSQEARLYYGYTF; cdr3_nt: TGCGCCAGCAGCCAAGAGGCCCGACTTTATTATGGCTACACCTTC
v_call: TRBV18; clone_size: NA; j_call: TRBJ1-1; d_call: NA; cdr3_aa: CASSPGGRGDIMAFF; cdr3_nt: TGTGCCAGCTCACCCGGCGGCCGGGGCGACATAATGGCTTTCTTT
v_call: TRBV5-1; clone_size: NA; j_call: TRBJ2-7; d_call: TRBD1; cdr3_aa: CASSLSQGANEQYF; cdr3_nt: TGCGCCAGCAGCTTGAGTCAGGGGGCGAACGAGCAGTACTTC
v_call: TRBV5-6; clone_size: NA; j_call: TRBJ1-6; d_call: NA; cdr3_aa: CASSPARPNSPLHF; cdr3_nt: TGTGCCAGCAGCCCCGCACGACCTAATTCACCCCTCCACTTT
v_call: TRBV6-5; clone_size: NA; j_call: TRBJ1-4; d_call: NA; cdr3_aa: CASSYAPHNEKLFF; cdr3_nt: TGTGCCAGCAGTTACGCCCCCCATAATGAAAAACTGTTTTTT
v_call: TRBV9; clone_size: NA; j_call: TRBJ1-6; d_call: NA; cdr3_aa: CASSVDEGLGSPLHF; cdr3_nt: TGTGCCAGCAGCGTAGACGAGGGCCTCGGTTCACCCCTCCACTTT
v_call: TRBV7-2; clone_size: NA; j_call: TRBJ2-3; d_call: NA; cdr3_aa: CASSLAGGTDTQYF; cdr3_nt: TGTGCCAGCAGCTTAGCGGGGGGCACAGATACGCAGTATTTT
v_call: TRBV2; clone_size: NA; j_call: TRBJ1-1; d_call: NA; cdr3_aa: CASIGGNTEAFF; cdr3_nt: TGTGCCAGCATAGGTGGCAACACTGAAGCTTTCTTT
v_call: TRBV6-1; clone_size: NA; j_call: TRBJ1-2; d_call: NA; cdr3_aa: CASSVGDAFGYTF; cdr3_nt: TGTGCCAGCAGTGTAGGGGACGCCTTTGGCTACACCTTC
v_call: TRBV7-2; clone_size: NA; j_call: TRBJ2-6; d_call: TRBD1; cdr3_aa: CASSPRDRGGGANVLTF; cdr3_nt: TGTGCCAGCAGCCCCCGGGACAGGGGGGGCGGGGCCAACGTCCTGACTTTC